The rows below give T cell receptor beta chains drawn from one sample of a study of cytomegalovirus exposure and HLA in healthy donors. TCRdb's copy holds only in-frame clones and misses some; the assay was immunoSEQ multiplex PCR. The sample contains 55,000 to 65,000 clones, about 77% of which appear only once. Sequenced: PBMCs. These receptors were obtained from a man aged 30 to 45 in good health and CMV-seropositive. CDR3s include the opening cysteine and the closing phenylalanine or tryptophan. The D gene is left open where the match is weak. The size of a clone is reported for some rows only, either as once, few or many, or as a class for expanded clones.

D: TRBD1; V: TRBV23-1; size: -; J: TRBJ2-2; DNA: TGCGCCAGCAGTCAATCGGGGACAGAAACCATCACCGGGGAGCTGTTTTTT; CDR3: CASSQSGTETITGELFF
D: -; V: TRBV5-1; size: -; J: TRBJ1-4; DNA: TGCGCCAGCAGCCGGAGCGGAGGGGCGGGGGAAAAACTGTTTTTT; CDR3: CASSRSGGAGEKLFF
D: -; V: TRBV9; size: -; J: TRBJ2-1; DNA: TGTGCCAGCAGCGTAGACATATACAATGAGCAGTTCTTC; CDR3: CASSVDIYNEQFF
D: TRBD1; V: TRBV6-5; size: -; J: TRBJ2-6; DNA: TGTGCCAGCAGCTACTCAACAGGGGTTGGGGCCAACGTCCTGACTTTC; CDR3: CASSYSTGVGANVLTF
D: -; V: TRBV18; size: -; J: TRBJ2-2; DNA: TGTGCCAGCTCACCGCAACAGGACACCGGGGAGCTGTTTTTT; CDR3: CASSPQQDTGELFF
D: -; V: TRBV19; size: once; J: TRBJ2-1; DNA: TGTGCCAGTAGTACCCCTTGGGGCGGAAAATCCTACAATGAGCAGTTCTTC; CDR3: CASSTPWGGKSYNEQFF
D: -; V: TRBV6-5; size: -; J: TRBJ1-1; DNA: TGTGCCAGCAGTTACATCGTCGCCAAGGGGGCTGAAGCTTTCTTT; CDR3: CASSYIVAKGAEAFF
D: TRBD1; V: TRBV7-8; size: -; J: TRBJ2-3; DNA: TGTGCCAGCAGCTTGACAGGGGGTTCAACAGATACGCAGTATTTT; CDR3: CASSLTGGSTDTQYF
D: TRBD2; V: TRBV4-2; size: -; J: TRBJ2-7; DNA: TGTGCCAGCAGCCAAGTAAGCGGGGGGGATTGCGAGCAGTACTTC; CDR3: CASSQVSGGDCEQYF
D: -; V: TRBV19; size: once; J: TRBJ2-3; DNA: TGTGCCAGTAGTATAGAAGGGACATTTAGGTCTACGCTTGCGGATACGCAGTATTTT; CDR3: CASSIEGTFRSTLADTQYF
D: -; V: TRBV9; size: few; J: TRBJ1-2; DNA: TGTGCCAGCAGCGCCTTACAGGGACATGGCTACACCTTC; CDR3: CASSALQGHGYTF
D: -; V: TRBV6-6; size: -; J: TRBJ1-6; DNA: TGTGCCAGCAGTCAGATGTCGGGAGCAAATTCACCCCTCCACTTT; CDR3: CASSQMSGANSPLHF
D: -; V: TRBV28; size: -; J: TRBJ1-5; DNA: TGTGCCAGCAGTTTTGGCCGGGGTCAGCCCCAGCATTTT; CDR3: CASSFGRGQPQHF
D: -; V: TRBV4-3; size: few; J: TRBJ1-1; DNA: TGCGCCAGCAGCTTCGTGAACACTGAAGCTTTCTTT; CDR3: CASSFVNTEAFF
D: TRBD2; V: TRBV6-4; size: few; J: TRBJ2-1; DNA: TGTGCCAGCAGTGAAGCGGGGGGGCACAATGAGCAGTTCTTC; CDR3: CASSEAGGHNEQFF
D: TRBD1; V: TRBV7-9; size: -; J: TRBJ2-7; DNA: TGTGCCAGCAGCCCCAGACAGGGGGCGCTTGGCGAGCAGTACTTC; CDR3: CASSPRQGALGEQYF
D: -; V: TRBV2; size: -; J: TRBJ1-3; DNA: TGTGCCAGCAGTGAAAGGGGAGGCTCTGGAAACACCATATATTTT; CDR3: CASSERGGSGNTIYF
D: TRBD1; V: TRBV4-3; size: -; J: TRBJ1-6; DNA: TGCGCCCGACAGGGGTTTAATTCACCCCTCCACTTT; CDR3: CARQGFNSPLHF
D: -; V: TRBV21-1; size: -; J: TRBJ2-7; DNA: TGTGCCAGCAGCAAAACACAGTCCCTAAAAACCTACGAGCAGTACTTC; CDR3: CASSKTQSLKTYEQYF
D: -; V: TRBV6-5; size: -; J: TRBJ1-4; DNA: TGTGCCAGCAGCCAGACTCCGATTACTAATGAAAAACTGTTTTTT; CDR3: CASSQTPITNEKLFF
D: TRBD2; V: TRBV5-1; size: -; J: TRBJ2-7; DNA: TGCGCCAGCAGCTTTGTACTAGCGGGGGGGCCGCCCTACGAGCAGTACTTC; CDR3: CASSFVLAGGPPYEQYF
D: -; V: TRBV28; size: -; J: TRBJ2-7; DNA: TGTGCCAGCAGATCTCCAGGGGCGAATGCTTTCTACGAGCAGTACTTC; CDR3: CASRSPGANAFYEQYF
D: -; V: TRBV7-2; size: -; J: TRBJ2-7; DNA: TGTGCCAGCAGCTTCCGGTGGGGGGACAGTACCTACGAGCAGTACTTC; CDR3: CASSFRWGDSTYEQYF
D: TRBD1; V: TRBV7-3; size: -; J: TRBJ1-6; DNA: TGTGCCAGCAGGGGACAGGGGAATTCACCCCTCCACTTT; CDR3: CASRGQGNSPLHF
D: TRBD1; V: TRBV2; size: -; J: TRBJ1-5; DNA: TGTGCCAGCAGGAACGGGGGGATATCTCCGGGACAGGGAGGCAATCAGCCCCAGCATTTT; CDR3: CASRNGGISPGQGGNQPQHF
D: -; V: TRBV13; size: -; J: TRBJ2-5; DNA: TGTGCCAGCAGCTCCAGAGAGACCCAGTACTTC; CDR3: CASSSRETQYF
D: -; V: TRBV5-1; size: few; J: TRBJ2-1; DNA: TGCGCCAGCAGCTTCGTCAGCGACAATGAGCAGTTCTTC; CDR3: CASSFVSDNEQFF
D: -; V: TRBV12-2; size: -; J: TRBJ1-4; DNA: TGTGCAAGTCGCTTAGCGCGGTACGAAGGGGGAGAAAAACTGTTTTTT; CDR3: CASRLARYEGGEKLFF
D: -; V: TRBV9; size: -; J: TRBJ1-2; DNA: TGTGCCAGCAGCGTAGGCGAGGGCCTCCACTATGGCTACACCTTC; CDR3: CASSVGEGLHYGYTF
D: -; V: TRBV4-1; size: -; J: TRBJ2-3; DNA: TGCGCCAGCAGCCTTATGGGGCCCCCGGGCAGTTACACAGATACGCAGTATTTT; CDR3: CASSLMGPPGSYTDTQYF
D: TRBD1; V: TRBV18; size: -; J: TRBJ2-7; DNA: TGTGCCAGCTCACCACCGGCAGCGACAGGGTTTTTCGAGCAGTACTTC; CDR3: CASSPPAATGFFEQYF
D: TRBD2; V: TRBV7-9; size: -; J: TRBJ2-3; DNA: TGTGCCAGCAGGCTAACTAGCGAACCCCTCCCAGATACGCAGTATTTT; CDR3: CASRLTSEPLPDTQYF
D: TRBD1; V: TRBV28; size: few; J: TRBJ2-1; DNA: TGTGCCAGCAGTCTTGACAGGGCGCCCTACAATGAGCAGTTCTTC; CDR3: CASSLDRAPYNEQFF
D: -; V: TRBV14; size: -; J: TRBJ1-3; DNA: TGTGCCAGCAGCCTCCTAAGGGGGATCTCTGGAAACACCATATATTTT; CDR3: CASSLLRGISGNTIYF
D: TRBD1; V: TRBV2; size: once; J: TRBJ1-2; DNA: TGTGCCAGCAGTGAAGGGTTAGGGACAGGTGGCTACACCTTC; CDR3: CASSEGLGTGGYTF
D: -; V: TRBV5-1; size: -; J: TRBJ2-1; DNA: TGCGCCAGCAGCTTGGTTCCGGGTCCCCTTGAGCAGTTCTTC; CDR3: CASSLVPGPLEQFF
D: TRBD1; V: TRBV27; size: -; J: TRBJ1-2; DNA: TGTGCCAGTTCCCCAGGGGGAGGCCTCTTCTATGGCTACACCTTC; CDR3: CASSPGGGLFYGYTF
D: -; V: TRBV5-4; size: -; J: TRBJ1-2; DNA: TGTGCCAGCAGCTTGGGACAGGAAGGAGGAGGCTACCCCTTC; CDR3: CASSLGQEGGGYPF
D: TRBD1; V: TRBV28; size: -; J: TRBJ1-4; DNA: TGTGCCAGCAGTTTGGAGACAGGGAGGAGGCTGTTTTTT; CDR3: CASSLETGRRLFF
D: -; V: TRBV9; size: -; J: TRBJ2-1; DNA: TGTGCCAGCAGCGTTGCGGACAATGAGCAGTTCTTC; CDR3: CASSVADNEQFF
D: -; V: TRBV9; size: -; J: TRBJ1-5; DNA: TGTGCCAGCAGCGGACATAGCAATCAGCCCCAGCATTTT; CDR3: CASSGHSNQPQHF
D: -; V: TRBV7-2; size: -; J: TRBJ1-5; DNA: TGTGCCAGCAGCTATTCAGGTTCGGGGGAGCCCCAGCATTTT; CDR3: CASSYSGSGEPQHF
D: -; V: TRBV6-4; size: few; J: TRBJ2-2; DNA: TGTGCCAGCAGTGACTCCACTAGCACCACCGGGGAGCTGTTTTTT; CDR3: CASSDSTSTTGELFF
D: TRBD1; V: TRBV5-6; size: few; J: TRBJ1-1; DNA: TGTGCCAGCAGCTTCCCGGGACAGGGGATCGGCACTGAAGCTTTCTTT; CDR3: CASSFPGQGIGTEAFF